Presented here are 29 T cell receptor beta chains from one specimen sequenced in a study of metastatic and nonmetastatic thyroid tumors. Prior to thyroid surgery, none of the patients had received any treatment. With MiXCR, TCRdb called clones anew from the PCR reads. Here the sample spans over 35,000 clones, about a sixth being singletons. What was sequenced was tumor tissue. The source is a female donor with papillary thyroid cancer or a benign thyroid nodule (not recorded which). Some clones in this sample may be carry-over from other donors' samples.

This clone has a count of ten or more. The V and J genes are TRBV6-4 and TRBJ2-1; D remains unclear. From germline, CDR1 is MRHNA and CDR2 SNTAGT. The CDR3 is made up of 15 amino acids. Trimming stripped 7 bases from V and 0 bases from J, with 13 bases between. The CDR3 nucleotides are TGTGCCAGCATCACCTTTGGGTGCTCCTACAATGAGCAGTTCTTC. Residues: CASITFGCSYNEQFF.

At least ten counts were recorded for this clone. V is TRBV20-1 and J is TRBJ1-1; possibly TRBD1 for D (5 bases). Trimming pared 5 bases from V and 1 base from J, leaving 17 bases between. This CDR3 region has 15 residues. Germline V gene sequence: CDR1 DFQATT, CDR2 SNEGSKA (reference sequence). The CDR3 coding sequence is TGCAGTGCTGTGAATACCGGGACCCAGAACACTGAAGCTTTCTTT. Encoded protein: CSAVNTGTQNTEAFF.

About this clone itself: This sequence may be a read error, since a much larger clone differs from it by one base. The V call is TRBV6-4, the J call TRBJ2-1; 7 bases are shared with TRBD1. The CDR3 totals 13 residues. Per the germline V gene, CDR1 is MRHNA and CDR2 is SNTAGT. CDR3 sequence: CAGSAEGAHEQFF. In nucleotides, the CDR3 is TGTGCCGGCAGTGCCGAGGGGGCACATGAGCAGTTCTTC.

This clone was recorded at least ten times. This chain joins TRBV11-3 and TRBJ2-7; no reliable D call. The CDR3 sequence is 14 residues long. V lost 1 base and J lost 1, with 8 bases in between. Germline CDR1 and CDR2: SGHNT and YENEEA. Here the CDR3 DNA reads TGTGCCAGCAGCTTAGTTGCTAAATCCTACGAGCAGTACTTC. Translation gives CASSLVAKSYEQYF.

This clone was seen ten or more times. The chain combines TRBV3-1 with TRBJ1-2; D remains unclear. Trimming shortened V by 3 bases and J by 4 bases, and 9 bases separated the two germline ends. Germline lookup yields CDR1 LGHDT and CDR2 YNNKEL (reference sequence). This CDR3 is built from 13 residues. CDR3 DNA sequence: TGTGCCAGCAGCCAGGAGGGAGCCTATGGCTACACCTTC. Amino acids: CASSQEGAYGYTF.

This clone was seen ten or more times. The chain employs TRBV10-3 and TRBJ2-1, with 7 bases identical to TRBD1. The CDR3 length is 16 residues. Germline V gene lookup returns CDR1 ENHRY and CDR2 SYGVKD. The V gene end was trimmed by 6 bases and the J gene end by 0 bases; junction bases not matched to a gene: 8. The CDR3 DNA sequence: TGTGCCATCAGGGGGGACAGTTGGGGCTCCTACAATGAGCAGTTCTTC. Translation gives CAIRGDSWGSYNEQFF.

Many counts were recorded for this clone. The V gene is TRBV6-1, the J gene TRBJ2-7; the D is unclear. In germline, CDR1 is MNHNS, CDR2 SASEGT. This CDR3 contains 11 residues. Trimming left V 5 bases short and J 3 bases short, with 5 bases between. CDR3 in DNA: TGTGCCAGCAGTTTAAACTACGAGCAGTACTTC. It specifies CASSLNYEQYF.

With regard to this clone: A read error may account for a junction end that differs from germline. The chain links TRBV19 to TRBJ1-5; D may be TRBD1 (6 bases). The CDR3 has 19 residues. Germline assignment: CDR1 LNHDA and CDR2 SQIVND (reference sequence). CDR3 sequence reads: CASSRSLGTSATINQPQHF. The CDR3 DNA sequence: TGTGCCAGTAGCCGCAGCTTAGGGACATCAGCGACAATCAATCAGCCCCAGCACTTT.

As to this clone: Possible read error: a much larger clone is one base away. Other nucleotide sequences in the sample specify the same CDR3. The chain links TRBV2 to TRBJ2-2; D not certain. Trimming cost V 7 bases and J 2 bases, with 11 bases left between them. Germline CDR1 SNHLY, CDR2 FYNNEI. The CDR3 runs to 14 residues. CDR3 sequence: CASKDLANTGELFF. CDR3 bases: TGTGCCAGCAAAGACCTTGCTAACACCGGGGAGCTGTTTTTT. Filled out from reference TRBV2 and TRBJ2-2, the complete variable domain reads EPEVTQTPSHQVTQMGQEVILRCVPISNHLYFYWYRQILGQKVEFLVSFYNNEISEKSEIFDDQFSVERPDGSNFTLKIRSTKLEDSAMYFCASKDLANTGELFFGEGSRLTVL.

Comments on this clone: This clone may be a read error of a much larger clone one base away. The chain combines TRBV29-1 with TRBJ1-2, with unresolved D. V lost 1 base, J lost 10 bases, and 13 bases lay in between. The CDR3 runs 12 residues. Looked up from germline, CDR1 is SQVTM and CDR2 is ANQGSEA. This CDR3 reads CSVEGVAHDYTF. As DNA, the CDR3 is TGCAGCGTTGAAGGCGTCGCGCATGACTACACCTTC. The full variable domain, its missing parts supplied by reference TRBV29-1 and TRBJ1-2, is SAVISQKPSRDICQRGTSLTIQCQVDSQVTMMFWYRQQPGQSLTLIATANQGSEATYESGFVIDKFPISRPNLTFSTLTVSNMSPEDSSIYLCSVEGVAHDYTFGSGTRLTVV.

This clone was observed many times. The CDR3 nucleotides read TGCGCCAGCAGCGCGGGACAGGGAGATCAGCCCCAGCATTTT. Translation: CASSAGQGDQPQHF. The rearrangement links TRBV5-1 to TRBJ1-5; 9 bases are a match to TRBD1. After removal of 4 bases from V and 5 bases from J, the junction contained 4 bases not matched to a gene. This CDR3 is built from 14 residues. Germline values: CDR1 SGHRS, CDR2 YFSETQ.

This clone showed up many times. The chain couples TRBV9 to TRBJ1-1; TRBD1 matches 9 bases. The V segment lost 4 bases and the J segment 5 bases; nucleotides outside the gene matches: 6. The CDR3 is made up of 14 amino acids. The germline V gene encodes CDR1 SGDLS and CDR2 YYNGEE. The CDR3 bases are TGTGCCAGCAGCACCCGGGACAGGGTGACTGAAGCTTTCTTT. Translation gives CASSTRDRVTEAFF.

Comments on this clone: The CDR3 ends on some other residue instead of the conserved phenylalanine or tryptophan, so this is likely a read error. The chain joins TRBV9 to TRBJ2-1; D remains unclear. The CDR3 loop spans 16 amino acids. V was clipped by 4 bases and J by 4 bases, with 18 bases between them. The germline CDR1 and CDR2 sequences are SGDLS and YYNGEE. The DNA for the CDR3 is TGTGCCAGCAGCTACCGGGTGGGTACGGATTACAATGAGCAGTTCCTC. This sequence encodes CASSYRVGTDYNEQFL.

This clone was counted at least ten times. J is TRBJ1-2 and V is TRBV9, with 9 bases lining up with TRBD1. This CDR3 contains 15 residues. Looked up from germline, CDR1 is SGDLS and CDR2 is YYNGEE. V shed 4 bases and J 8 bases; nucleotides not matched to a gene: 12. The CDR3 region is CASSTSSGTGSGYTF. As DNA, the CDR3 is TGTGCCAGCAGCACCTCTTCCGGGACAGGGAGCGGCTACACCTTC.

This clone was observed many times. V is TRBV7-6 and J is TRBJ1-1; maybe TRBD1 (5 bases). Trimming took 5 bases from V and 2 from J, leaving 9 bases between them. The CDR3 length is 13 residues. Germline lookup yields CDR1 SGHVS and CDR2 FNYEAQ. CDR3 nucleotide sequence: TGTGCCAGCAGCAGGGACGGAAACACTGAAGCTTTCTTT. As protein: CASSRDGNTEAFF.

In the case of this clone: It is likely a read error, because the conserved phenylalanine at the end of the CDR3 is missing. This chain links TRBV7-8 with TRBJ2-7; D is undetermined. Germline V CDR1 and CDR2: SGHVS, FQNEAQ. This CDR3 region has 15 residues. The V end was cut by 1 base, the J end by 5 bases, with 15 bases between. CDR3 residues: CASSLVGTGSDEQYL. In DNA, the CDR3 is TGTGCCAGCAGCTTAGTCGGTACCGGGTCTGACGAGCAGTACCTC.

This clone was found many times. This chain links TRBV18 with TRBJ1-2; TRBD1 is a possible D gene (5 bases). CDR3 size: 11 residues. CDR1 is KGHSH, CDR2 LQKENI, per germline. The CDR3 DNA follows: TGTGCACGAGGACACTTCTATGGCTACACCTTC. It yields the protein CARGHFYGYTF.

This clone was seen ten or more times. The chain carries TRBV5-1 and TRBJ2-4; D might be TRBD2 (6 bases). The CDR3 extends over 14 amino acids. Germline V gene sequence: CDR1 SGHRS, CDR2 YFSETQ. V was shortened by 3 bases and J by 6 bases, with 13 bases between the two germline ends. CDR3 sequence reads: CASSSTSGGNIQYF. CDR3 DNA: TGCGCCAGCAGCTCGACTAGTGGGGGAAACATTCAGTACTTC. The full variable domain, its missing parts supplied by reference TRBV5-1 and TRBJ2-4, is KAGVTQTPRYLIKTRGQQVTLSCSPISGHRSVSWYQQTPGQGLQFLFEYFSETQRNKGNFPGRFSGRQFSNSRSEMNVSTLELGDSALYLCASSSTSGGNIQYFGAGTRLSVL.

This clone turned up a few times. The J gene is TRBJ2-3, the V gene TRBV7-9, with a weak D call TRBD2 (6 bases). CDR3 length: 15 residues. Per germline, CDR1 SEHNR and CDR2 FQNEAQ (reference sequence). V lost 1 base, J lost 2 bases, and 10 bases lay in between. The CDR3: CASSLVASVTDTQYF. CDR3 in DNA: TGTGCCAGCAGCTTAGTTGCTAGCGTCACAGATACGCAGTATTTT.

This clone was found many times. DNA for the CDR3: TGCAGCGCCCAGGACGAGAGCAATCAGCCCCAGCATTTT. Protein: CSAQDESNQPQHF. This chain connects TRBV29-1 to TRBJ1-5; D gene ambiguous. With 7 bases removed from V and 1 base from J, the gap between germline ends came to 11 bases. This CDR3 is 13 amino acids long. Germline CDR1 is SQVTM and CDR2 is ANQGSEA.

This clone was seen a handful of times. A much larger clone lies one base from this, so it may be a read error. The chain employs TRBV7-3 and TRBJ1-2; 11 bases agree with TRBD1. The germline V gene has CDR1 SGHTA and CDR2 FQGTGA. J lost 9 bases, V lost 5 bases, and 5 bases had no gene match. The CDR3 extends over 13 amino acids. The CDR3 DNA reads TGTGCCAGCAGCCAGGACAGGGGGCAATGCTACACCTTC. Its translation is CASSQDRGQCYTF.

This clone was counted only a few times. V is TRBV6-1 and J is TRBJ2-5, with D maybe TRBD2 (5 bases). The germline CDR1 and CDR2 sequences are MNHNS and SASEGT. CDR3 length: 13 amino acids. The germline V and J ends were trimmed by 6 bases and 5 bases, with 13 bases remaining between them. The CDR3 protein is CASSHLRGETQYF. CDR3 nucleotide sequence: TGTGCCAGCAGCCATCTCCGGGGTGAGACCCAGTACTTC.

This clone was seen many times. The chain uses TRBV9 and TRBJ1-4; 7 bases agree with TRBD1. Germline CDR1 reads SGDLS; CDR2 reads YYNGEE. V lost 3 bases, J lost 0 bases, and 2 bases stayed unmatched. The CDR3 is 15 amino acids. For the CDR3, the DNA is TGTGCCAGCAGCGCTGGGACAGCAACTAATGAAAAACTGTTTTTT. Translating it yields CASSAGTATNEKLFF.

At least ten counts were recorded for this clone. This sequence joins TRBV3-1 and TRBJ1-2; D is ambiguous. This CDR3 spans 16 amino acids. Deletions cut 0 bases from V and 3 bases from J, with 14 bases between. The germline CDR1 and CDR2 sequences are LGHDT and YNNKEL (reference sequence). The CDR3 protein is CASSQDSFRGDYGYTF. In DNA form, the CDR3 reads TGTGCCAGCAGCCAAGATTCTTTTCGGGGTGACTATGGCTACACCTTC. The variable domain in full, completed from reference TRBV3-1 and TRBJ1-2, reads DTAVSQTPKYLVTQMGNDKSIKCEQNLGHDTMYWYKQDSKKFLKIMFSYNNKELIINETVPNRFSPKSPDKAHLNLHINSLELGDSAVYFCASSQDSFRGDYGYTFGSGTRLTVV.

This clone was recorded many times. This CDR3 reads CASSGSGQLHNEQFF. The CDR3, as DNA: TGCGCCAGCAGTGGCTCGGGACAGCTTCACAATGAGCAGTTCTTC. The V call is TRBV10-1, the J call TRBJ2-1; 7 bases are shared with TRBD1. This CDR3 has 15 residues. In germline, CDR1 is WNHNN, CDR2 SYGVQD (reference sequence). V trimming: 4 bases; J trimming: 5 bases; junction bases outside the gene matches: 8.

This clone was picked up many times. The chain links TRBV7-9 to TRBJ1-1; tentatively, D is TRBD1 (6 bases). Looked up from germline, CDR1 is SEHNR and CDR2 is FQNEAQ (reference sequence). The CDR3 is made up of 15 amino acids. V dropped 4 bases and J dropped 1 base, with 13 bases sitting between them. The CDR3 here is CASSSEDSPNTEAFF. The CDR3, as DNA: TGTGCCAGCAGCTCCGAGGACAGCCCGAACACTGAAGCTTTCTTT. Looking up the rest from reference TRBV7-9 and TRBJ1-1 gives the full variable domain: DTGVSQNPRHKITKRGQNVTFRCDPISEHNRLYWYRQTLGQGPEFLTYFQNEAQLEKSRLLSDRFSAERPKGSFSTLEIQRTEQGDSAMYLCASSSEDSPNTEAFFGQGTRLTVV.

This clone came up many times. This chain joins TRBV20-1 and TRBJ2-5, with D uncertain. The CDR3 contains 12 residues. The germline gives CDR1 DFQATT, CDR2 SNEGSKA (reference sequence). With 3 bases removed from V and 1 base from J, the gap between germline ends came to 6 bases. In DNA form, the CDR3 reads TGCAGTGCTAGCTCATCCCAAGAGACCCAGTACTTC. Residues: CSASSSQETQYF.

This clone showed up many times. CDR3 sequence: CASSPGGAGNQPQHF. CDR3 bases: TGTGCCAGCAGTCCTGGGGGGGCTGGCAATCAGCCCCAGCATTTT. The genes are TRBV12-3 or TRBV12-4 and TRBJ1-5, with D possibly being TRBD1 (6 bases). Trimming removed 5 bases from V and 2 bases from J, with 13 bases in between. This CDR3 has 15 residues.

This clone was detected many times. Other DNA sequences within the sample encode an identical CDR3. This rearrangement joins TRBV7-2 to TRBJ1-1; perhaps TRBD1 as D (5 bases). Between the trimmed V and J ends, which lost 6 bases and 5 bases, there was a span of 16 bases. This CDR3 spans 14 amino acids. Germline assignment: CDR1 SGHTA and CDR2 FQGNSA. The CDR3 nucleotides are TGTGCCAGCAGTGAATCCAGGGTTGGAACTGAAGCTTTCTTT. Translation gives CASSESRVGTEAFF.